The rows below give T cell receptor beta chains drawn from one sample of a study of blood T cells in healthy people across ages. TCRdb analysed the 5' RACE reads with MiXCR anew, one entry per CDR3 protein. The sample has around 1,000,000 distinct CDR3 sequences, 25% seen once. These sequences were also reported in another study, on T cells of mothers and their children.

Material: blood. The receptors here all came from a girl aged 2 to 10 in good health. CDR3s include the opening cysteine and the closing phenylalanine or tryptophan. D genes are given only for firm matches. Expanded clones get a size class; other rows say once, few or many, or leave the size out.

d_gene,v_gene,abundance,j_gene,CDR3nt,CDR3aa
TRBD1,TRBV7-9,few,TRBJ2-7,TGTGCCAGCAGCTTCCCGGGACAGGGAAACGAGCAGTACTTC,CASSFPGQGNEQYF
TRBD2,TRBV4-1,.,TRBJ2-5,TGCGCCAGCAGCCAAATCAGAGCGGGGGTACCAGAGACCCAGTACTTC,CASSQIRAGVPETQYF
TRBD1,TRBV5-6,.,TRBJ2-1,TGTGCTAGCAGCTCCCCGGGACAGGGGGCGTGGTCCTACAATGAGCAGTTCTTC,CASSSPGQGAWSYNEQFF
.,TRBV4-1,few,TRBJ2-1,TGCGCCAGCAGCCACTCGAGCTCCTACAATGAGCAGTTCTTC,CASSHSSSYNEQFF
TRBD1,TRBV9,few,TRBJ2-7,TGTGCCAGCAGCGCGGCTCCGGGACAGTCCTACGAGCAGTACTTC,CASSAAPGQSYEQYF
.,TRBV12-3/TRBV12-4,many,TRBJ2-5,TGTGCCAGCAGCTTAAGAGGAGAGACCCAGTACTTC,CASSLRGETQYF
.,TRBV29-1,few,TRBJ2-5,TGCAGCGTGTCGTTCGGCTTGGGGGTGGAGACCCAGTACTTC,CSVSFGLGVETQYF
.,TRBV29-1,.,TRBJ2-5,TGCAGCGTTATAGGATTGGAGGAGACCCAGTACTTC,CSVIGLEETQYF
.,TRBV5-1,few,TRBJ2-2,TGCGCCAGCAGCTTGGGTCTACAACAGGCCGGGGAGCTGTTTTTT,CASSLGLQQAGELFF
TRBD2,TRBV11-2,few,TRBJ2-5,TGTGCCAGCAGCTTAGAAATGGGCCTAGCGGTAACCTTGAGCGGTCAAGAGACCCAGTACTTC,CASSLEMGLAVTLSGQETQYF
.,TRBV14,.,TRBJ2-3,TGTGCCAGCAGCCATCCCAGGGCTAGCACAGATACGCAGTATTTT,CASSHPRASTDTQYF
.,TRBV7-9,.,TRBJ2-7,TGTGCCAGCAGCTTAGCCCAGGGATCCTTCTACGAGCAGTACTTC,CASSLAQGSFYEQYF
.,TRBV28,few,TRBJ1-2,TGTGCCAGCAGTTTAAGTCAGTCAGTAAACTATGGCTACACCTTC,CASSLSQSVNYGYTF
.,TRBV7-7,few,TRBJ2-5,TGTGCTAGCAGCCCAACCCCCTACGGAGAGACCCAGTACTTC,CASSPTPYGETQYF
.,TRBV9,.,TRBJ1-3,TGTGCCAGCGCAGCCAACTCTGGAAACACCATATATTTT,CASAANSGNTIYF
.,TRBV29-1,.,TRBJ2-7,TGCAGCGTTGGGTGGGGCAGTTCCTACGAGCAGTACTTC,CSVGWGSSYEQYF
.,TRBV27,.,TRBJ1-6,TGTGCCAGCAGTTCCGACCCGACAGGAACCTATAATTCACCCCTCCACTTT,CASSSDPTGTYNSPLHF
.,TRBV11-2,.,TRBJ2-5,TGTGCCAGCAGCTTAGGGACGACAGTGTACCAAGAGACCCAGTACTTC,CASSLGTTVYQETQYF
.,TRBV18,few,TRBJ2-6,TGTGCCAGCTCACCAAACGCGGTCCCAGGGTTATCTGGGGCCAACGTCCTGACTTTC,CASSPNAVPGLSGANVLTF
TRBD1,TRBV19,few,TRBJ2-1,TGTGCCAGTGCCGGGACAGGGGAAGGAAAGTACAATGAGCAGTTCTTC,CASAGTGEGKYNEQFF
TRBD1,TRBV4-1,.,TRBJ2-1,TGCGCCAGCAGCCAAGAGCAGGGACAGGGTGTATCGGGGGAGCAGTTCTTC,CASSQEQGQGVSGEQFF
TRBD1,TRBV28,.,TRBJ1-2,TGTGCCAGCAGTCACCCTCCCAGGACAGGCTATGGCTACACCTTC,CASSHPPRTGYGYTF
.,TRBV18,.,TRBJ2-7,TGTGCCAGCTCACCACTGGAGGGGGTCGGCTACGAGCAGTACTTC,CASSPLEGVGYEQYF
TRBD1,TRBV10-3,few,TRBJ2-7,TGTGCCATCAGTGAGGTGGGACAGGGCAACGACGAGCAGTACTTC,CAISEVGQGNDEQYF
TRBD1,TRBV4-3,.,TRBJ1-1,TGCGCCAGCAGCCAAGAGGGGACAGGGTATCAGGACACTGAAGCTTTCTTT,CASSQEGTGYQDTEAFF
.,TRBV28,.,TRBJ2-5,TGTGCCAGCAGCCCCCGGATGGCCGACGGGGAGACCCAGTACTTC,CASSPRMADGETQYF
.,TRBV9,few,TRBJ2-7,TGTGCCAGCAGCGCGGGCGGAGGTGCAGACACCTACGAGCAGTACTTC,CASSAGGGADTYEQYF
TRBD1,TRBV27,.,TRBJ2-1,TGTGCCAGCACCGGGGCAGGGGGCTACAATGAGCAGTTCTTC,CASTGAGGYNEQFF
TRBD2,TRBV7-3,.,TRBJ2-3,TGTGCCAGCAGCTTAGAGGGGACTAGCGGGAGGAATACGCGGTATTTT,CASSLEGTSGRNTRYF
.,TRBV4-1,.,TRBJ2-6,TGCGCCAGCAGCCAATTATCTGGGGCCAACGTCCTGACTTTC,CASSQLSGANVLTF
TRBD1,TRBV5-1,many,TRBJ1-2,TGTGCCAGCAGCTTAGAGGGGGCCTATGGCTACACCTTC,CASSLEGAYGYTF
TRBD2,TRBV7-3,.,TRBJ2-1,TGTGCCAGCAGCCAAGGGACTAGCGGGAACAATGAGCAGTTCTTC,CASSQGTSGNNEQFF
TRBD1,TRBV14,.,TRBJ2-2,TGTGCCAGCAGCCAATACCGAGGGACAGGGGGTACCGGGGAGCTGTTTTTT,CASSQYRGTGGTGELFF
TRBD2,TRBV7-9,.,TRBJ2-7,TGTGCCAGCAGCTTAGCTCTAGCGGGGGGACCCCACGAGCAGTACTTC,CASSLALAGGPHEQYF
.,TRBV29-1,.,TRBJ1-1,TGCAGCGTTGAGATAGGGCACACTGAAGCTTTCTTT,CSVEIGHTEAFF
.,TRBV29-1,few,TRBJ2-7,TGCAGCGTTGAAGATGGGATCAGGGAGCAGAACGAGCAGTACTTC,CSVEDGIREQNEQYF
.,TRBV12-3/TRBV12-4,.,TRBJ1-3,TGTGCCAGCAGCCCGACAGCAAGCTCTGGAAACACCATATATTTT,CASSPTASSGNTIYF
.,TRBV12-5,few,TRBJ2-7,TGTGCTAGTGGTACCGGGGACGGATCAATGAGGGCCTACGAGCAGTACTTC,CASGTGDGSMRAYEQYF
TRBD2,TRBV5-5,few,TRBJ2-5,TGTGCCAGCAGCTGGGGGGAGGGGCAAGAGACCCAGTACTTC,CASSWGEGQETQYF
.,TRBV5-1,.,TRBJ2-3,TGCGCCAGCAGCTTGGCAGATACGCGGTATTTT,CASSLADTRYF
TRBD1,TRBV7-9,.,TRBJ2-1,TGTGCCAGCAGCTTAAGAGGGACAGGGCTGTACAATGAGCAGTTCTTC,CASSLRGTGLYNEQFF
.,TRBV29-1,few,TRBJ2-3,TGCAGCGTTGCGAGCTACACAGATACGCAGTATTTT,CSVASYTDTQYF
.,TRBV7-2,few,TRBJ1-2,TGTGCCAGCAGCCCTATCGACAGCGGGGGGAACTATGGCTACACCTTC,CASSPIDSGGNYGYTF
TRBD1,TRBV4-3,.,TRBJ1-6,TGCGCCAGCAGCCAAGAGCTGGGACAGCAATATAATTCACCCCTCCACTTT,CASSQELGQQYNSPLHF